The T cell receptor beta chain under discussion was sequenced for a study of CD8+ T cells in alopecia areata. After isolation, RNA underwent reverse transcription to generate cDNA as the sequencing template. Some clones are missing from TCRdb's copy, which holds only in-frame ones; the method was immunoSEQ multiplex PCR. Here the sample spans around 150,000 clones, 62% being singletons. In germline, CDR1 is MNHEY, CDR2 SVGAGI. The CDR3 runs 13 residues. J lost 4 bases, V lost 7 bases, and 6 bases had no gene match. V gene TRBV6-5 combines with J gene TRBJ1-2, with 7 bases lining up with TRBD1. This TCR derives from a human donor in good health. The sample comprised CD8+ T cells sorted from blood. CDR3 sequence reads: CASTQGGVYGYTF. As DNA, the CDR3 is TGTGCCAGCACCCAGGGGGGGGTCTATGGCTACACCTTC.